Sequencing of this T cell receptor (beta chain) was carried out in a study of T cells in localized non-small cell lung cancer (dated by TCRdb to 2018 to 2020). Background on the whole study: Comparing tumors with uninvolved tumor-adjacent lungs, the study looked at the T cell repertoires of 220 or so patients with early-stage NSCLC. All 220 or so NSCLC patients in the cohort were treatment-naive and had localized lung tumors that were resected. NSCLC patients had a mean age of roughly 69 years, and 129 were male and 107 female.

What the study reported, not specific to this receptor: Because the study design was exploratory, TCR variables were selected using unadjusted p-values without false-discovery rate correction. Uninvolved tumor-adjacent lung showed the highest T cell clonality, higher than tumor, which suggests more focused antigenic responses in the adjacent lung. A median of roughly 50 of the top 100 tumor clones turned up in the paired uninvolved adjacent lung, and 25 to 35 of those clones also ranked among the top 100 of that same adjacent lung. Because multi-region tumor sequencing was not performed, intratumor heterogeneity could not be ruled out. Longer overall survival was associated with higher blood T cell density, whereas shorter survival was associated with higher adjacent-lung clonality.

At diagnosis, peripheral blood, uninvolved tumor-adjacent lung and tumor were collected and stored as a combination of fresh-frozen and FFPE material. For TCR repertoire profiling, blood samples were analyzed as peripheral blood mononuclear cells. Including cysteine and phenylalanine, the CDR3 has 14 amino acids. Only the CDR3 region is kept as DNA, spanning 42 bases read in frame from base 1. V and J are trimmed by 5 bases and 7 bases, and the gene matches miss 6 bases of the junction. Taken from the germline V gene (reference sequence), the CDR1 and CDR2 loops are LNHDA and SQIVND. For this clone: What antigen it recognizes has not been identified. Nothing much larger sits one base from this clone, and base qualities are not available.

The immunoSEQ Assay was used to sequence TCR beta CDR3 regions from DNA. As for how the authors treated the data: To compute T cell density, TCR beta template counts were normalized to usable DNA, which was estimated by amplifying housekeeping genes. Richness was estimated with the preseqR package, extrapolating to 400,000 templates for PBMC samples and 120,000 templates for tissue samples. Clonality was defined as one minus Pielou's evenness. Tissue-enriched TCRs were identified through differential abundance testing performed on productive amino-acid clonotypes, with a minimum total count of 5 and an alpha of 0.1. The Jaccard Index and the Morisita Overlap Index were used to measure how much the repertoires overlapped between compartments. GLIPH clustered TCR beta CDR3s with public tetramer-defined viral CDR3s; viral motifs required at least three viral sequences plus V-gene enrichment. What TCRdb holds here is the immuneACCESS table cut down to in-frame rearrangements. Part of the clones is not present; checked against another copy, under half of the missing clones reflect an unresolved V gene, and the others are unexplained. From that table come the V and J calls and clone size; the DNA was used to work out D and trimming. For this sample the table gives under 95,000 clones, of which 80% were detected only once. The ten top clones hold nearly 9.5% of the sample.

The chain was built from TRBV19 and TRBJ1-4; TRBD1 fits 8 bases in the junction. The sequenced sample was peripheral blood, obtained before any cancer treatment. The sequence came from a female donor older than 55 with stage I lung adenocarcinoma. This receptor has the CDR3 CASSWTGKGEKLFF. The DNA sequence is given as TGTGCCAGTAGTTGGACAGGGAAGGGTGAAAAACTGTTTTTT. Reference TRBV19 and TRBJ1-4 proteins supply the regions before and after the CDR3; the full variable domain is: DGGITQSPKYLFRKEGQNVTLSCEQNLNHDAMYWYRQDPGQGLRLIYYSQIVNDFQKGDIAEGYSVSREKKESFPLTVTSAQKNPTAFYLCASSWTGKGEKLFFGSGTQLSVL.